This T cell receptor beta chain is from a study of naive and memory T cell subsets. Study-wide results and limits: Naive and memory repertoire findings lacked a ground truth for validation. From naive to CM, EM and EMRA, diversity decreased and Gini increased.

This clonotype was detected ten times or more. Its matching antigen is unknown. Both TRBC1 and TRBC2 were covered by a beta constant-region primer of two equimolar oligonucleotides. TCRdb re-derived calls from the UMI-ligation and nested PCR reads in MiXCR, one entry per CDR3 protein. Altogether 140,000 to 150,000 distinct CDR3 sequences are present, over 15% being singletons, with the ten largest covering more than 0.13%. Germline V lookup: CDR1 SQVTM, CDR2 ANQGSEA. V was clipped by 4 bases and J by 1 base, with 6 bases between them. This CDR3 region has 12 residues. Specimen: naive CD4+ T cells from blood. The rearrangement joins TRBV29-1 to TRBJ2-3; D gene uncertain. The sequence came from a human donor in good health. The CDR3 region has the DNA TGCAGCGTTGTTTCCGGCACAGATACGCAGTATTTT. Translating gives CSVVSGTDTQYF.